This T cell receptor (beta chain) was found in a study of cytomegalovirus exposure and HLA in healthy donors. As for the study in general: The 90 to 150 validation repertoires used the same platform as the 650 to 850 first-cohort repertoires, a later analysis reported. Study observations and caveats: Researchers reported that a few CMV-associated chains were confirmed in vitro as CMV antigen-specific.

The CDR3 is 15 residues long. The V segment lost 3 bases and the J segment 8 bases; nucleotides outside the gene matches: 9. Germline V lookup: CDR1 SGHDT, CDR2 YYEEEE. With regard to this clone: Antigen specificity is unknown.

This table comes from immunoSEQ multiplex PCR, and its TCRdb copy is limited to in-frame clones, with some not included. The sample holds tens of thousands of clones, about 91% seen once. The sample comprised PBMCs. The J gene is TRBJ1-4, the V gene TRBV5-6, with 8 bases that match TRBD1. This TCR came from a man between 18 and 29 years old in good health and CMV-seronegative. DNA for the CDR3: TGTGCCAGCAGCTCCTCTACAGGGGGAAACGAAAAACTGTTTTTT. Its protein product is CASSSSTGGNEKLFF.